This T cell receptor (beta chain) is from a study of T cell responses to AZD1222 COVID-19 vaccine. Study conclusions and caveats: Among the donors, most were white British and more were female, and clonal diversity was possibly underestimated. Repertoire sampling was restricted to post-peak T cell response timepoints.

This CDR3 comprises 15 residues. V was pared by 2 bases and J by 5 bases, with 18 bases between. The germline V gene has CDR1 GTSNPN and CDR2 SVGIG (reference sequence). A word on this clone: Its antigen is undetermined.

Both about-4-week and about-12-week second-dose recipients were combined. Produced via immunoSEQ multiplex PCR; TCRdb's table is partial and in-frame only. The sample lists about 180,000 clones; about 91% were seen once. The sequence derives from an adult who received the AZD1222 COVID-19 vaccine. The specimen was peripheral blood, collected 28 days after the second AZD1222 dose. The gene calls are TRBV30 and TRBJ2-5; D possibly corresponds to TRBD1 (5 bases). In nucleotides, the CDR3 is TGTGCCTGGAGTACGGACATTTTCCTGCTGGAGACCCAGTACTTC. Residues: CAWSTDIFLLETQYF.